What follows is one T cell receptor beta chain and its context. Germline and junction disagree at one end, which may indicate a read error. From germline, CDR1 is MNHNS and CDR2 SASEGT. The CDR3 sequence is 12 residues long. The entry originates in a study of regulatory T cells in long-lasting Graves disease. Background on the study: Persistent cases took antithyroid drugs over 5 years and stayed TSH receptor antibody positive.

The TCR beta library used iRepertoire HTBI primers with Arm-PCR amplification of CDR3. In TCRdb, the multiplex PCR reads were re-called with MiXCR into one record per CDR3 protein. Here the sample spans 400,000 to 600,000 distinct CDR3 sequences, under 25% being singletons. The time point: persistent/refractory GD, antithyroid drugs over 5 years with positive TRAb. Extracted PBMC RNA gave rise to the TCR library. Peripheral blood, nine milliliters of it, was drawn into EDTA tubes. The receptor was derived from a female donor with Graves disease. The sample here was peripheral blood mononuclear cells (PBMCs), taken when the disease was refractory, from a patient treated with antithyroid drugs. This chain uses TRBV6-1 with TRBJ1-3; tentatively, D is TRBD1 (5 bases). CDR3 in amino acids: CASNGGGNTLYF. The CDR3 DNA reads TGTGCCAGCAACGGGGGAGGAAACACCTTATATTTT.